The entry below describes one T cell receptor (beta chain). The antigen remains unidentified. A second PCR, run for about 7 to 11 cycles, used a sample-barcoded 5' primer plus a J-beta primer mix. One entry per CDR3 protein, called by TCRdb with MiXCR from the 5' RACE reads. The sample yields approximately 1,700,000 distinct CDR3 sequences, 35% to 50% seen once. This sample is drawn from a study of blood T cells in healthy people across ages. The CDR3 totals 14 residues. Per germline, CDR1 LGHDT and CDR2 YNNKEL (reference sequence). Researchers isolated at least 7 million PBMCs per sample. Extraction yielded at least 5 micrograms of total RNA per sample. Study findings and constraints: From one million sequenced T cells, diversity estimates were lower bounds. It was the long-lived donors that had more naive CD4+ cells and higher diversity than aged donors.

This chain connects TRBV3-1 to TRBJ2-5, with D hard to call. The J call may be mistaken, given a closer DNA end match to TRBJ2-7. The sequencing sample was made of blood. This TCR was recovered from a human donor in good health. The CDR3 DNA follows: TGTGCCAGCAGCCAAACTACTACCACCTACGAGCAGTACTTC. It translates to CASSQTTTTYEQYF.